This is a list of T cell receptor beta chains from one sample in a study of T cells expressing NK-cell markers. TCRdb reprocessed the 5' RACE reads, with one entry per CDR3 protein and no DNA. The sample table includes 150,000 or so distinct CDR3 sequences. The material sequenced was blood T cells: a sorted CD56 or NKG2C T cell subset, CD4+ or CD8+ T cells, or bulk PBMC T cells (not recorded which). These receptors came from a woman aged 18 to 69 in good health. Both conserved end residues are part of each CDR3.

>TRBV20-1|TRBJ1-2
CSVRTGGYYGYTF
>TRBV7-8|TRBJ2-1
CASSRGQGSSNEQFF
>TRBV12-3/TRBV12-4|TRBJ1-5
CASSFTWGQPQHF
>TRBV28|TRBJ1-3
CASSPGTGGNTIYF
>TRBV14|TRBJ2-7
CASSQVTSGRHEQYF
>TRBV6-4|TRBJ2-6
CASKDSRSGANVLTF
>TRBV18|TRBJ1-1
CASSQQANTEAFF
>TRBV12-3/TRBV12-4|TRBJ2-3
CASSGGGISTDTQYF
>TRBV15|TRBJ2-1
CATREASNEQFF
>TRBV5-1|TRBJ2-7
CASGLGAGEQYF
>TRBV2|TRBJ1-6
CASMITGGNSPLHF
>TRBV5-1|TRBJ1-1
CASSRGGQWVNTEAFF
>TRBV5-4|TRBJ1-1
CASSVDRGGEAFF
>TRBV4-1|TRBJ1-5
CASSRGLYSNQPQHF
>TRBV9|TRBJ1-1
CASSWGQGKENTEAFF
>TRBV30|TRBJ2-2
CAWTQANTGELFF
>TRBV7-8|TRBJ2-7
CASRTGAGPLSYEQYF
>TRBV19|TRBJ1-3
CASRVKAGNTIYF
>TRBV24-1|TRBJ1-2
CATSDVTGEDYGYTF
>TRBV19|TRBJ2-1
CASSIGVGKGGNEQFF
>TRBV6-4|TRBJ1-5
CASSAEVDGPQHF
>TRBV7-2|TRBJ2-1
CASRLAGLFYNEQFF
>TRBV5-1|TRBJ2-2
CASSLAGYGGELFF
>TRBV7-6|TRBJ2-1
CASSSKLAGGYEQFF
>TRBV6-2/TRBV6-3|TRBJ2-4
CASSYPGAPIQYF
>TRBV7-6|TRBJ2-3
CASSLGAGTDTQYF
>TRBV12-3/TRBV12-4|TRBJ2-7
CASSSGGGRGVKAVF
>TRBV27|TRBJ2-7
CASSLLGRNYEQYF
>TRBV12-3/TRBV12-4|TRBJ2-3
CASSTGDTQYF
>TRBV12-5|TRBJ2-2
CASGSGPNTGELFF
>TRBV5-1|TRBJ2-2
CASSLAGSDTGELFF
>TRBV4-1|TRBJ2-7
CASSRRDQDYEQYF
>TRBV5-1|TRBJ1-5
CASSLEAGEGQPQHF
>TRBV5-6|TRBJ2-6
CATNSGANVLTF
>TRBV10-2|TRBJ1-4
CASTRLEGDEKLFF
>TRBV12-3/TRBV12-4|TRBJ2-3
CASSTGTDTQYF
>TRBV2|TRBJ2-3
CASRWTGASTDTQYF
>TRBV5-1|TRBJ2-3
CASSFRPGEPTDTQYF
>TRBV9|TRBJ1-6
CASSVGPQGSDSPLHF
>TRBV29-1|TRBJ2-2
CSVPRGRGTQTGELFF
>TRBV5-1|TRBJ2-3
CASSLGGPGDTQYF
>TRBV10-2|TRBJ2-2
CASGGLPSGELFF
>TRBV12-3/TRBV12-4|TRBJ1-5
CASSPRGGGGNQPQHF
>TRBV6-1|TRBJ2-7
CASRNGIRYEQYF
>TRBV20-1|TRBJ2-7
CSAPNRGGSSYEQYF
>TRBV28|TRBJ2-7
CASTKPPYEQYF
>TRBV12-3/TRBV12-4|TRBJ2-3
CASSFKGATSTDTQYF
>TRBV3-1|TRBJ2-1
CASSQGHLATSYNEQFF
>TRBV29-1|TRBJ1-2
CSVDSAGGNYGYTF
>TRBV5-1|TRBJ2-4
CASSLAGTDIQYF
>TRBV9|TRBJ2-1
CASSGGNEQFF
>TRBV5-1|TRBJ2-1
CASSQQARGSSNEQFF
>TRBV7-3|TRBJ2-1
CASSPRGYNEQFF
>TRBV6-5|TRBJ1-2
CASSYSTGQGGYGYTF
>TRBV10-2|TRBJ1-1
CASSSDRNTEAFF
>TRBV20-1|TRBJ2-5
CSARGRQETQYF
>TRBV7-2|TRBJ2-3
CASSSGGVAGDTQYF